This TCR beta chain came from a study of blood T cell repertoires in COVID-19 (dated by TCRdb to 2018 to 2021). For the wider study: Collaborator samples came from the United States, Italy and Spain and covered acute and convalescent phases of COVID-19. The material from the prospective study consisted of cDNA or gDNA derived from T cells, B-cell-depleted T cells, or PBMCs. Deeply sampled blood TCRbeta repertoires from subjects exposed to, actively infected with, or recovered from COVID-19 were included in the dataset. The repertoires were released in a freely available public database meant as a resource for research on the immune response to SARS-CoV-2. Samples were obtained from the ongoing ImmuneRACE study (first 160 participants) and from some 1,200 subjects provided by 6 global collaborators. Sample metadata almost always included a de-identified subject ID, COVID-19 status, age in years and sex. Where HLA class I and class II types were available, the types were taken from metadata supplied by the sample provider, not from assay-based typing.

Whole blood was collected in K2EDTA tubes by collaborating institutions according to the institutions' own protocols. For TCRbeta analysis, collaborators shipped samples in one of three forms: frozen whole blood, isolated PBMCs, or DNA extracted from either of those sample types. Overall study outcomes, separate from this receptor: The quantity of clinical and demographic metadata differed by source and by participant and was supplied without curation.

The junction shows trimming of 5 bases on V and 3 bases on J, and the gene matches do not reach 14 bases of it. There are 17 amino acids in the CDR3, from cysteine to phenylalanine inclusive. The kept DNA is CDR3 alone, 51 bases in frame from the first base. CDR1 and CDR2 are read off the germline V gene (reference sequence) as MNHEY and SMNVEV. TCRbeta CDR3 regions were amplified from genomic DNA using the immunoSEQ Assay, a bias-controlled multiplex PCR. The authors processed their data as follows. Nucleated cell counts per sample were estimated from amplification of reference gene primers within the assay. Sequence reads were collapsed and filtered to measure the absolute abundance of every unique TCRbeta CDR3 rearrangement. Productive Simpson clonality was computed per sample as the square root of Simpson's diversity index over productive rearrangements. In TCRdb, the immuneACCESS table is reduced to in-frame sequences with V and J assigned. These tables do not hold every clone; where another copy was compared, an unresolved V gene accounts for under half, and the others remain unexplained. V and J calls and clone size are copied from that table; D and trimming were computed from the DNA. This sample comprises 150,000 to 200,000 clones, approximately 90% of them detected only once. The ten largest clones represent around 4.8% of the sample.

This clone has a handful of counts. The antigen it binds to is not known. Per-nucleotide qualities are absent, and no much larger clonotype sits a single base away. The sample comprised peripheral blood. This sequence was found in a human donor in a cohort sampled during active COVID-19. This chain joins TRBV27 to TRBJ2-7; 9 middle bases align to TRBD1. The encoded CDR3 is CASSPSFSRDRVYEQYF. Here is the DNA: TGTGCCAGCAGTCCATCCTTTTCCCGGGACAGGGTCTACGAGCAGTACTTC.